The 23 T cell receptor beta chains given below trace back to one sample, sequenced in a study of T cells after yellow fever vaccination. TCRdb re-called the 5' RACE reads through MiXCR, storing one row per CDR3 protein. The sample lists some 220,000 distinct CDR3 sequences; roughly 3.3% were seen once. The sample here was CD4+ T cells sorted from PBMCs, taken 10 days after the yellow fever booster vaccination. The source of these receptors is a young man who received the YFV17D yellow fever vaccine.

This clonotype has at least ten counts. The chain couples TRBV24-1 to TRBJ2-3, with 7 bases fitting TRBD1. This CDR3 spans 16 amino acids. CDR1 KGHDR and CDR2 SFDVKD come from the germline V gene. V trimming: 7 bases; J trimming: 0 bases; junction bases outside the gene matches: 9. CDR3 coding DNA: TGTGCCACCAGCCCCCCCAGGGACAGCAGCACAGATACGCAGTATTTT. Amino acids: CATSPPRDSSTDTQYF.

The V gene is TRBV28, the J gene TRBJ2-3; D ambiguous. The CDR3 covers 13 residues. Germline loops: CDR1 MDHEN, CDR2 SYDVKM. V gave up 3 bases and J gave up 5 bases, with 9 bases separating them. The CDR3 is CASSFPPIDTQYF. The CDR3, as DNA: TGTGCCAGCAGTTTTCCGCCGATAGATACGCAGTATTTT.

This chain links TRBV6-2 or TRBV6-3 with TRBJ2-7, with TRBD1 matching over 12 bases. This CDR3 has 15 residues. Per germline, CDR1 MNHEY and CDR2 SVGEGT. Trimming took 2 bases from V and 6 from J; bases not matched to a gene: 5. The CDR3 DNA reads TGTGCCAGCAGTTACCCGAGGGACAGGGGGCTCGAGCAGTACTTC. Protein product: CASSYPRDRGLEQYF.

This clonotype was detected a few times. The chain employs TRBV5-1 and TRBJ2-7, with 9 bases that match TRBD1. J gave up 4 bases and V 2 bases, and 10 bases lay outside the gene matches. CDR1 is SGHRS and CDR2 is YFSETQ in the germline V gene. The CDR3 has 16 amino acids. CDR3 nucleotides: TGCGCCAGCAGCTTACAATCCGGGACAGGGACTTACGAGCAGTACTTC. Translated: CASSLQSGTGTYEQYF.

This chain uses TRBV28 with TRBJ2-7; either TRBD1 or TRBD2 may fit D (5 bases each). The V and J ends lost 2 bases and 1 base respectively, with 9 bases between them. The CDR3 extends over 14 amino acids. CDR1 is MDHEN and CDR2 is SYDVKM in the germline V gene. CDR3 sequence: CASSLRGRSYEQYV. DNA for the CDR3: TGTGCCAGCAGTTTAAGGGGACGGTCCTACGAGCAGTACGTC.

The rearrangement joins TRBV5-1 to TRBJ1-2, with no clear D. From germline, CDR1 is SGHRS and CDR2 YFSETQ. V lost 5 bases and J lost 3, with 20 bases in between. This CDR3 has 16 amino acids. The CDR3, as DNA: TGCGCCAGCAGGTCCAACCCGACCCCCCAGGACTATGGCTACACCTTC. This translates into CASRSNPTPQDYGYTF.

This clonotype was seen many times. The gene calls are TRBV2 and TRBJ2-2, with 8 positions matching TRBD1. Germline V CDR1 and CDR2: SNHLY, FYNNEI. This CDR3 region has 14 residues. The trim removed 7 bases at V and 1 base at J, leaving 2 bases unmatched. Here the CDR3 DNA reads TGTGCCAGCACTGGACAGGGGAACACCGGGGAGCTGTTTTTT. Protein sequence: CASTGQGNTGELFF.

The J gene is TRBJ1-1, the V gene TRBV14; D may be TRBD1 (5 bases). Germline V gives CDR1 SGHDN, CDR2 FVKESK. This CDR3 contains 13 residues. Trimming pared 4 bases from V and 11 bases from J, leaving 17 bases between. CDR3 residues: CASSPRTRGAAFF. CDR3 coding DNA: TGTGCCAGCAGCCCCCGGACGCGAGGGGCGGCTTTCTTT.

This chain uses TRBV28 with TRBJ2-5, with TRBD2 matching over 8 bases. The CDR3 is 15 residues long. Germline V gives CDR1 MDHEN, CDR2 SYDVKM. V gave up 6 bases and J gave up 1 base; unmatched junction bases: 7. The CDR3 DNA reads TGTGCCAGCAGCCGTCCCGGGACTAGCCAAGAGACCCAGTACTTC. Protein product: CASSRPGTSQETQYF.

This clonotype was detected many times. The chain uses TRBV5-1 and TRBJ1-1; D call uncertain. The V gene lost 0 bases and the J gene lost 4 bases, with 10 bases spanning the gap. This CDR3 has 14 residues. Germline assignment: CDR1 SGHRS and CDR2 YFSETQ. This chain's CDR3 is CASSLEGRGTEAFF. The CDR3 bases are TGCGCCAGCAGCTTGGAGGGCCGCGGCACTGAAGCTTTCTTT.

The chain carries TRBV20-1 and TRBJ2-3, with 8 bases aligning to TRBD1. Germline values: CDR1 DFQATT, CDR2 SNEGSKA (reference sequence). Trimming took 5 bases from V and 4 from J; bases not matched to a gene: 8. This CDR3 has 14 amino acids. The CDR3 region has the DNA TGCAGTGCTGAGGGGCGGACAGGGTCAGATACGCAGTATTTT. Amino acids: CSAEGRTGSDTQYF.

The chain recombines TRBV5-1 with TRBJ2-5, with TRBD1 matching 9 bases. V dropped 4 bases and J dropped 3; count of bases not matched to a gene: 4. The CDR3 is 14 amino acids. Germline CDR1 and CDR2: SGHRS and YFSETQ. CDR3 residues: CASSTGQGKETQYF. The CDR3 nucleotides are TGCGCCAGCAGCACGGGACAGGGCAAAGAGACCCAGTACTTC.

This clonotype was observed at least ten times. The CDR3 DNA reads as TGTGCCAGCAGCAGACGGACTAGCGAAGAGACCCAGTACTTC. It specifies CASSRRTSEETQYF. The chain carries TRBV6-6 and TRBJ2-5, with 9 bases that match TRBD2. The CDR3 sequence is 14 residues long. Trimming at V came to 6 bases and at J to 3 bases, leaving 5 bases not matched to a gene. CDR1 MNHNY and CDR2 SVGAGI come from the germline V gene (reference sequence).

Only a few counts were recorded for this clonotype. V gene TRBV5-1 combines with J gene TRBJ1-4, with a weak D call TRBD1 (5 bases). The CDR3 spans 15 residues. Germline V gene lookup returns CDR1 SGHRS and CDR2 YFSETQ. V was pared by 1 base and J by 3 bases, with 10 bases between. CDR3: CASSLSVGANEKLFF. The CDR3 nucleotides read TGCGCCAGCAGCTTGTCGGTAGGGGCTAATGAAAAACTGTTTTTT.

This clonotype was seen at least ten times. The V gene is TRBV10-3, the J gene TRBJ1-2; 7 bases are shared with TRBD1. With 7 bases clipped from V and 7 bases from J, the junction kept 12 bases outside the gene matches. The CDR3 contains 14 residues. CDR1 and CDR2 (germline): ENHRY, SYGVKD. The CDR3 here is CAITADRTYGGYTF. CDR3 nucleotide sequence: TGTGCCATCACTGCGGACAGGACCTATGGTGGCTACACCTTC.

This clonotype was picked up many times. V is TRBV11-2 and J is TRBJ1-1; 7 nucleotides agree with TRBD1. Germline CDR1 is SGHAT and CDR2 is FQNNGV. The CDR3 length is 16 residues. Unmatched junction bases numbered 6, after V lost 1 base and J lost 1 base. CDR3: CASSLVMGQPNTEAFF. The DNA of the CDR3 is TGTGCCAGCAGCTTAGTAATGGGACAGCCGAACACTGAAGCTTTCTTT.

The chain links TRBV4-2 to TRBJ2-5; tentatively, D is TRBD1 or TRBD2 (6 bases each). Deletions cut 4 bases from V and 4 bases from J, with 16 bases between. Germline lookup yields CDR1 LGHNA and CDR2 YNFKEQ. The CDR3 runs to 15 residues. The DNA for the CDR3 is TGTGCCAGCAGCCCAGGAGGGGGAAATACAGAGACCCAGTACTTC. Its translation: CASSPGGGNTETQYF.

This clonotype was observed at least ten times. V gene TRBV29-1 combines with J gene TRBJ2-4; a possible D gene is TRBD2 (6 bases). Per germline, CDR1 SQVTM and CDR2 ANQGSEA. The CDR3 has 14 residues. V was pared by 0 bases and J by 8 bases, with 14 bases between. The CDR3 DNA reads as TGCAGCGTTGAAGATCCCGGGAGTGGGTACATTCAGTACTTC. Its translation: CSVEDPGSGYIQYF.

This clonotype appeared many times. The chain has TRBV2 and TRBJ1-3; tentative D call: TRBD1 (5 bases). The CDR3 covers 16 residues. Trimming removed 7 bases at V and 0 bases at J, with 16 bases between. Germline V gives CDR1 SNHLY, CDR2 FYNNEI. CDR3 loop: CASTRDPPFSGNTIYF. For the CDR3, the DNA is TGTGCCAGCACCAGGGACCCTCCATTCTCTGGAAACACCATATATTTT.

This clonotype was counted a few times. This rearrangement joins TRBV4-3 to TRBJ2-3, with 7 bases matching TRBD2. CDR1 is LGHNA and CDR2 is YSLEER in the germline V gene. This CDR3 region has 18 residues. V shed 4 bases, J shed 1 base, and the junction held 14 bases outside the gene matches. The CDR3 region has the DNA TGCGCCAGCAGCCTATTCCTGACTAGCTCAGAGGGCACAGATACGCAGTATTTT. This sequence encodes CASSLFLTSSEGTDTQYF.

This clonotype was picked up many times. The chain carries TRBV7-3 and TRBJ2-7; 7 positions match TRBD1. The CDR3 runs 15 residues. Germline trimming cut 3 bases from V and 4 bases from J; bases unmatched to any gene: 9. Germline-derived CDR1 and CDR2 are SGHTA and FQGTGA. This CDR3 is CASSLGTGVGYEQYF. DNA of the CDR3: TGTGCCAGCAGCTTGGGCACAGGGGTCGGGTACGAGCAGTACTTC.

This clonotype was counted only a few times. The gene calls are TRBV5-1 and TRBJ1-1, with D tentatively TRBD1 (6 bases). This CDR3 has 14 amino acids. V was shortened by 5 bases and J by 1 base, with 12 bases between the two germline ends. Looked up from germline, CDR1 is SGHRS and CDR2 is YFSETQ. CDR3 loop: CASREQGGNTEAFF. CDR3 sequence (DNA): TGCGCCAGCAGAGAACAGGGTGGGAACACTGAAGCTTTCTTT.

This clonotype was counted only a few times. The chain joins TRBV7-3 to TRBJ2-1; 8 nucleotides line up with TRBD2. The CDR3 extends over 13 amino acids. Trimming took 5 bases from V and 6 from J; bases not matched to a gene: 3. Germline-derived CDR1 and CDR2 are SGHTA and FQGTGA. CDR3 in DNA: TGTGCCAGCAGCACGGGGGGGGCCAATGAGCAGTTCTTC. It is translated as CASSTGGANEQFF.